One and the same sample provided the 22 T cell receptor beta chains below, sequenced in a study of blood T cell repertoires in COVID-19. Sequencing was performed with immunoSEQ multiplex PCR; in TCRdb, only in-frame clones are kept and a portion is missing. The table lists about 170,000 clones, approximately 81% of them singletons. Material: peripheral blood. The origin of the receptors is a woman in her 70s with COVID-19, enrolled during active disease.

The chain uses TRBV18 and TRBJ1-1; tentatively, D is TRBD1 (5 bases). Germline V lookup: CDR1 KGHSH, CDR2 LQKENI. The V gene lost 2 bases and the J gene lost 1 base, with 17 bases spanning the gap. The CDR3 sequence is 17 residues long. The CDR3 bases are TGTGCCAGCTCACCAGGGCGGACATCCACAGCGAACACTGAAGCTTTCTTT. Protein sequence: CASSPGRTSTANTEAFF.

The rearrangement links TRBV6-5 to TRBJ1-2; weak D call: TRBD1 (6 bases). V lost 9 bases and J 6 bases, leaving 20 bases between the germline ends. CDR3 length equals 14 residues. The V gene's germline CDR1 is MNHEY and CDR2 SVGAGI. CDR3 sequence (DNA): TGTGCCAGGCCTCGCCGACAGGAAGGAAATGGCTACACCTTC. Amino acid sequence: CARPRRQEGNGYTF.

This clone was found a few times. The chain carries TRBV7-3 and TRBJ2-2, with a weak D call TRBD2 (6 bases). The CDR3 has 15 amino acids. With 4 bases removed from V and 2 bases from J, the gap between germline ends came to 11 bases. Germline CDR1 and CDR2: SGHTA and FQGTGA. The CDR3 DNA is TGTGCCAGCAGCTCGGGACTTCTTAACACCGGGGAGCTGTTTTTT. Translating gives CASSSGLLNTGELFF.

J is TRBJ1-1 and V is TRBV2; 11 positions match TRBD1. Germline V gene lookup returns CDR1 SNHLY and CDR2 FYNNEI. V lost 4 bases to trimming and J lost 8 bases; unmatched junction nucleotides: 6. This CDR3 contains 14 residues. CDR3 sequence (DNA): TGTGCCAGCAGTGCCGGTGGACAGGGGGCCGAAGCTTTCTTT. Translation: CASSAGGQGAEAFF.

V and J are TRBV18 and TRBJ2-4, with TRBD1 identical over 7 bases. The CDR3 has 15 amino acids. The V segment lost 4 bases and the J segment 4 bases; nucleotides outside the gene matches: 7. Germline assignment: CDR1 KGHSH and CDR2 LQKENI. DNA for the CDR3: TGTGCCAGCTCACAAACAGGGGTTGGGAAAAACATTCAGTACTTC. It specifies CASSQTGVGKNIQYF.

This clone was seen a handful of times. The chain carries TRBV5-1 and TRBJ2-7, with D possibly being TRBD2 (6 bases). This CDR3 comprises 14 residues. V gave up 5 bases and J gave up 0 bases, with 12 bases separating them. Germline CDR1 SGHRS, CDR2 YFSETQ. The CDR3 sequence is CASREGPSSYEQYF. CDR3 bases: TGCGCCAGCAGGGAGGGGCCGAGCTCCTACGAGCAGTACTTC.

In this sample, this clone turned up once. The chain employs TRBV6-5 and TRBJ1-2, with 8 nucleotides matching TRBD1. Germline trimming cut 4 bases from V and 4 bases from J; bases unmatched to any gene: 11. This CDR3 has 16 residues. Germline CDR1 MNHEY, CDR2 SVGAGI. The CDR3 spells CASSSPTGDASYGYTF. Here the CDR3 DNA reads TGTGCCAGCAGTTCCCCGACAGGGGACGCATCCTATGGCTACACCTTC.

This clone has only a few counts. The V gene is TRBV12-3 or TRBV12-4, the J gene TRBJ1-1; no reliable D call. Trimming pared 6 bases from V and 7 bases from J, leaving 15 bases between. CDR3 length equals 13 residues. Here the CDR3 reads CASSWVGRDEAFF. CDR3 DNA sequence: TGTGCCAGCAGCTGGGTTGGACGGGATGAAGCTTTCTTT.

The chain is built from TRBV30 and TRBJ2-3, with D possibly TRBD1 on 5 matching bases. Trimming pared 4 bases from V and 6 bases from J, leaving 8 bases between. The CDR3 is made up of 11 amino acids. Germline CDR1 GTSNPN, CDR2 SVGIG (reference sequence). CDR3 sequence reads: CAWTGKDTQYF. The CDR3 DNA reads TGTGCCTGGACAGGGAAGGATACGCAGTATTTT.

The chain combines TRBV6-5 with TRBJ1-1; D call uncertain. This CDR3 contains 12 residues. Trimming removed 8 bases at V and 3 bases at J, with 10 bases between. Germline CDR1 reads MNHEY; CDR2 reads SVGAGI. This CDR3 reads CASFRVYTEAFF. CDR3 nucleotide sequence: TGTGCCAGCTTCCGGGTTTACACTGAAGCTTTCTTT.

V is TRBV29-1 and J is TRBJ2-1; 9 bases are shared with TRBD2. V shed 4 bases and J 9 bases; nucleotides not matched to a gene: 4. The CDR3 consists of 12 residues. Germline V gives CDR1 SQVTM, CDR2 ANQGSEA. DNA for the CDR3: TGCAGCGTTGTAGCGGGGGTCACTGAGCAGTTCTTC. It encodes CSVVAGVTEQFF.

V is TRBV28 and J is TRBJ1-6; D is undetermined. Trimming left V 1 base short and J 7 bases short, with 17 bases between. The CDR3 is 17 residues long. Germline V gene sequence: CDR1 MDHEN, CDR2 SYDVKM. The CDR3 is CASSLLSGPPGNSPLHF. The CDR3 coding sequence is TGTGCCAGCAGTTTATTGAGCGGCCCCCCGGGAAATTCACCCCTCCACTTT. Using reference TRBV28 and TRBJ1-6 for the parts outside the CDR3, the full variable domain is DVKVTQSSRYLVKRTGEKVFLECVQDMDHENMFWYRQDPGLGLRLIYFSYDVKMKEKGDIPEGYSVSREKKERFSLILESASTNQTSMYLCASSLLSGPPGNSPLHFGNGTRLTVT.

The chain couples TRBV28 to TRBJ1-3; TRBD1 matches at 9 bases. V trimming: 6 bases; J trimming: 4 bases; junction bases outside the gene matches: 7. Germline CDR1 reads MDHEN; CDR2 reads SYDVKM. The CDR3 totals 15 residues. In nucleotides, the CDR3 is TGTGCCAGCAGAACAGGGGGCGCAGAAGGAAACACCATATATTTT. Translating it yields CASRTGGAEGNTIYF.

CDR3 protein: CASSAGSYNEQFF. DNA of the CDR3: TGTGCCAGCAGTGCAGGATCCTACAATGAGCAGTTCTTC. This chain uses TRBV2 with TRBJ2-1; D gene unclear. This CDR3 contains 13 residues. Deletions cut 4 bases from V and 1 base from J, with 5 bases between. CDR1 is SNHLY, CDR2 FYNNEI, per germline.

The chain recombines TRBV28 with TRBJ1-2, with 7 nucleotides matching TRBD1. This CDR3 comprises 15 residues. Germline-derived CDR1 and CDR2 are MDHEN and SYDVKM. The V and J ends lost 4 bases and 3 bases, in that order; junction bases with no gene match: 8. The CDR3 here is CASSSTGTAYYGYTF. The CDR3 DNA sequence: TGTGCCAGCAGTTCAACCGGGACAGCCTACTATGGCTACACCTTC.

This rearrangement joins TRBV9 to TRBJ2-2; 7 bases align to TRBD2. This CDR3 contains 17 residues. Germline trimming cut 3 bases from V and 7 bases from J; bases unmatched to any gene: 15. Per the germline V gene, CDR1 is SGDLS and CDR2 is YYNGEE. The CDR3, as DNA: TGTGCCAGCAGCGAATTGGGAGGGCCGACAATGGGCGGGGAGCTGTTTTTT. Encoded protein: CASSELGGPTMGGELFF.

This sequence joins TRBV9 and TRBJ1-2, with D maybe TRBD1 (5 bases). The germline V gene encodes CDR1 SGDLS and CDR2 YYNGEE. The CDR3 spans 14 residues. Trimming took off 4 bases at V and 7 bases at J, with 17 bases between the two ends. The CDR3 coding sequence is TGTGCCAGCAGCCCCTCAGGGATAAGAAGTGGCTACACCTTC. It is translated as CASSPSGIRSGYTF.

In its sample, this clone was seen a few times. CDR3 in DNA: TGCAGCGTCGGGAACACTGAAGCTTTCTTT. Protein product: CSVGNTEAFF. This chain joins TRBV29-1 and TRBJ1-1; the D is unclear. Trimming shortened V by 6 bases and J by 1 base, and 3 bases separated the two germline ends. CDR1 SQVTM and CDR2 ANQGSEA come from the germline V gene. The CDR3 has 10 residues. Drawing the rest from reference TRBV29-1 and TRBJ1-1, the complete variable domain is SAVISQKPSRDICQRGTSLTIQCQVDSQVTMMFWYRQQPGQSLTLIATANQGSEATYESGFVIDKFPISRPNLTFSTLTVSNMSPEDSSIYLCSVGNTEAFFGQGTRLTVV.

This chain joins TRBV19 and TRBJ1-2, with TRBD1 matching 9 bases. CDR3 length: 14 amino acids. Looked up from germline, CDR1 is LNHDA and CDR2 is SQIVND (reference sequence). V shed 10 bases and J 3 bases; nucleotides not matched to a gene: 9. DNA of the CDR3: TGTGCCAAAATAGACAGGGGGGAAGACTATGGCTACACCTTC. Encoded protein: CAKIDRGEDYGYTF. Using reference TRBV19 and TRBJ1-2 for the parts outside the CDR3, the full variable domain is DGGITQSPKYLFRKEGQNVTLSCEQNLNHDAMYWYRQDPGQGLRLIYYSQIVNDFQKGDIAEGYSVSREKKESFPLTVTSAQKNPTAFYLCAKIDRGEDYGYTFGSGTRLTVV.

CDR3 nucleotides: TGCAGCGTTGAACCCCGACAGGGAGGAACTGAAGCTTTCTTT. Protein: CSVEPRQGGTEAFF. The V gene is TRBV29-1, the J gene TRBJ1-1; 7 nucleotides line up with TRBD1. The germline CDR1 and CDR2 sequences are SQVTM and ANQGSEA. The CDR3 sequence is 14 residues long. With V trimmed by 2 bases and J by 5 bases, 8 bases remained unmatched.

The CDR3 coding sequence is TGTGCCAGCTCACCAATTGCGGGAGGAGGGCGCGAGCAGTACTTC. Its protein product is CASSPIAGGGREQYF. This chain links TRBV18 with TRBJ2-7; TRBD2 matches at 8 bases. The CDR3 totals 15 residues. From germline, CDR1 is KGHSH and CDR2 LQKENI. V gave up 2 bases and J gave up 6 bases; unmatched junction bases: 9. Using reference TRBV18 and TRBJ2-7 for the parts outside the CDR3, the full variable domain is NAGVMQNPRHLVRRRGQEARLRCSPMKGHSHVYWYRQLPEEGLKFMVYLQKENIIDESGMPKERFSAEFPKEGPSILRIQQVVRGDSAAYFCASSPIAGGGREQYFGPGTRLTVT.

CDR3 protein: CASSLESGGYGYTF. The DNA of the CDR3 is TGTGCCAGCAGCTTAGAGTCAGGGGGCTATGGCTACACCTTC. V is TRBV7-8 and J is TRBJ1-2; 7 bases align to TRBD1. The V segment lost 1 base and the J segment 4 bases; nucleotides outside the gene matches: 3. Germline CDR1 SGHVS, CDR2 FQNEAQ. The CDR3 has 14 amino acids.